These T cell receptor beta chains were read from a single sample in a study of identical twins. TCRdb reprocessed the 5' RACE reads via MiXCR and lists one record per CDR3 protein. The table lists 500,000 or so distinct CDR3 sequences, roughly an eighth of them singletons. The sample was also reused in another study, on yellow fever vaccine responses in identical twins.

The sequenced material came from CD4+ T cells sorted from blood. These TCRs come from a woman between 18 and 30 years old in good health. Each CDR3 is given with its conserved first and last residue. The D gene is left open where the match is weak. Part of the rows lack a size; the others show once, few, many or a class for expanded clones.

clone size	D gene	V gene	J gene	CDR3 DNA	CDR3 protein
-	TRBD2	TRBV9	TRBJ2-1	TGTGCCAGCAGCGTAGTGGCGGGGGGGTCTTGGAATGAGCAGTTCTTC	CASSVVAGGSWNEQFF
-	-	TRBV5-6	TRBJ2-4	TGTGCCAGCAGCTTTCTGGACCGGCAGTACTTC	CASSFLDRQYF
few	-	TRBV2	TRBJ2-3	TGTGCCAGCAGTGAAGCGCGGGGCTTTGGCACAGATACGCAGTATTTT	CASSEARGFGTDTQYF
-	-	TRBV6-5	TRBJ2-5	TGTGCCAGCAGTTACGGATCGACGGGGGTAGCGACCCAGTACTTC	CASSYGSTGVATQYF
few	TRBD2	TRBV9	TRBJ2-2	TGTGCCAGCAGCGAACCTAGCGGGGGAACCGGGGAGCTGTTTTTT	CASSEPSGGTGELFF
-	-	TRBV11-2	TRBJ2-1	TGTGCCAGCAGCTTCTCGGGCACCTACAATGAGCAGTTCTTC	CASSFSGTYNEQFF
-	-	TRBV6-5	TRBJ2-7	TGTGCCAGCAGTTACTCGGGAGCCGGGACACCCTACGAGCAGTACTTC	CASSYSGAGTPYEQYF
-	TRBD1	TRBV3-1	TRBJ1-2	TGTGCCAGCAGCCAAGATTCAGCAGGGGGTAGCTATGGCTACACCTTC	CASSQDSAGGSYGYTF
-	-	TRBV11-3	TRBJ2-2	TGTGCCAGCAGCCCAATAGGACAAACCGGGGAGCTGTTTTTT	CASSPIGQTGELFF
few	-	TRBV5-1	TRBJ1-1	TGCGCCAGCAGCTTGGTGTCAGACACTGAAGCTTTCTTT	CASSLVSDTEAFF
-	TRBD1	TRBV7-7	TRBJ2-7	TGTGCTAGCAGCTTAGTGGATCGCCGACAGGGGGTGATCCATTACGAGCAGTACTTC	CASSLVDRRQGVIHYEQYF
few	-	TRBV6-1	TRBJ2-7	TGTGCCAGCAGCAAGGAGAGGGGCCACGAGCAGTACTTC	CASSKERGHEQYF
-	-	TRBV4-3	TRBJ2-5	TGCGCCAGCAGCCAAGATGCGGGATCGGAGACCCAGTACTTC	CASSQDAGSETQYF
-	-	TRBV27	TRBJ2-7	TGTGCCAGCAGTTTATCGGCTCACCCACAGGGTCGCTACGAGCAGTACTTC	CASSLSAHPQGRYEQYF
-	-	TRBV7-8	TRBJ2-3	TGTGCCAGCAGCCTTGCCTCCGGGGCAGATACGCAGTATTTT	CASSLASGADTQYF
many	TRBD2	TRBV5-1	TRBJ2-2	TGCGCCAGCAGCTTGGGACTAGCGGGGGGAACGAACACCGGGGAGCTGTTTTTT	CASSLGLAGGTNTGELFF
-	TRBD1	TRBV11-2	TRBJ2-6	TGTGCCAGCAGCTTAGTGGCCAGGGGGTGGACTGGGGCCAACGTCCTGACTTTC	CASSLVARGWTGANVLTF
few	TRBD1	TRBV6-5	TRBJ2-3	TGTGCCAGCAGTTACAACAGTAAGGGGGCGTCTAGCACAGATACGCAGTATTTT	CASSYNSKGASSTDTQYF
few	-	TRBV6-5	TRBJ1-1	TGTGCCAGCAGTTACTCGTGGTCAGGGAACACTGAAGCTTTCTTT	CASSYSWSGNTEAFF
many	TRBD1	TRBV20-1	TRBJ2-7	TGCAGTGCTAGAGGACAGGGGGCGGAATACGAGCAGTACTTC	CSARGQGAEYEQYF
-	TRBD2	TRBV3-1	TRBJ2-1	TGTGCCAGCAGCCAAGAATCGCGGGGGGGCCTTTCAGGTGAGCAGTTCTTC	CASSQESRGGLSGEQFF
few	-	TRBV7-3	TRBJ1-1	TGTGCCAGCAGCTTAATGGGGGGGCTAAACACTGAAGCTTTCTTT	CASSLMGGLNTEAFF
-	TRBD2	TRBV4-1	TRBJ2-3	TGCGCCAGCAGCCAACCCTGGACTAGCGGCACAGATACGCAGTATTTT	CASSQPWTSGTDTQYF
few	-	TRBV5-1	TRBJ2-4	TGCGCCAGCAGCCTAGACAGAGGCATTCAGTACTTC	CASSLDRGIQYF
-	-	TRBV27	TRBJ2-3	TGCGCGACCCGACAGGCTAGCACAGATACGCAGTATTTT	CATRQASTDTQYF
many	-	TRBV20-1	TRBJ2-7	TGCAGTGCTACAAGGGGGGGGTACGAGCAGTACTTC	CSATRGGYEQYF
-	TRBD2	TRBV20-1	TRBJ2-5	TGCAGTGCTACGCGGGGGACCCAAGAGACCCAGTACTTC	CSATRGTQETQYF
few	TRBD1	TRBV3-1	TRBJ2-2	TGTGCCAGCAGCCAAATAGGGGGCAAAACCGGGGAGCTGTTTTTT	CASSQIGGKTGELFF
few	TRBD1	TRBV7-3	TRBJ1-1	TGTGCCAGCAGCCAGGGGGCGAACACTGAAGCTTTCTTT	CASSQGANTEAFF
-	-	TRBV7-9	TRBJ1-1	TGTGCCAGCAGCTACGGGCAGGGTTTATCTGAAGCTTTCTTT	CASSYGQGLSEAFF
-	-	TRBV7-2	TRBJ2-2	TGTGCCAGCACCTTAGGATCAACGAACACCGGGGAGCTGTTTTTT	CASTLGSTNTGELFF
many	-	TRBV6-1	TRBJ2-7	TGTGCCAGCAACCCAAGGAGGGGGAACCTCTACGAGCAGTACTTC	CASNPRRGNLYEQYF
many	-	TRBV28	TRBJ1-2	TGTGCCAGCAGTGCCTGGGGCAGGGAATATAATGGCTACACCTTC	CASSAWGREYNGYTF
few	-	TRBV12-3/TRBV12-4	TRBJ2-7	TGTGCCAGCAGGCTCACCGGCGTCAACTACGAGCAGTACTTC	CASRLTGVNYEQYF
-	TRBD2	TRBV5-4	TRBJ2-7	TGTGCCAGCAGCCCAGGGACTAGCGGAGGCTACGAGCAGTACTTC	CASSPGTSGGYEQYF
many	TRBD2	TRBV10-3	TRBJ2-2	TGTGCCATACGGGAGGGACTAGCCAACACCGGGGAGCTGTTTTTT	CAIREGLANTGELFF
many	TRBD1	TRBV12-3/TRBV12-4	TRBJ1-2	TGTGCCAGCAGCGCGACGGGACAGTATGGCTACACCTTC	CASSATGQYGYTF
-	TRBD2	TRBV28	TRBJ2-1	TGTGCCAGCAGTCTCCTAACTAGCGGAGCCGACAATGAGCAGTTCTTC	CASSLLTSGADNEQFF
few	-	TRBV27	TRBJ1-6	TGTGCCAGCAGTTTAAGGTCAGGGAATTCACCCCTCCACTTT	CASSLRSGNSPLHF
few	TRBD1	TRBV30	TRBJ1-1	TGTGCCTGGAGTGCCAGGGGGGACACTGAAGCTTTCTTT	CAWSARGDTEAFF
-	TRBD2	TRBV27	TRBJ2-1	TGTGCCAGCAGTTTAGGGAGGGGCGGGGACTCATACAATGAGCAGTTCTTC	CASSLGRGGDSYNEQFF
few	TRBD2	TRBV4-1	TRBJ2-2	TGCGCCAGCAGCCAAGATCAGCGGGGGGGCCTTTGGGAGCTGTTTTTT	CASSQDQRGGLWELFF
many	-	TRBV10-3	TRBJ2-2	TGTGCCATCAGCCGCGGGGCAGGGATGAACACCGGGGAGCTGTTTTTT	CAISRGAGMNTGELFF
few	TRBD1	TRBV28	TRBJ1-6	TGTGCCAGCAGAACCGGGACAGGGGGTCTATCCCTCCACTTT	CASRTGTGGLSLHF
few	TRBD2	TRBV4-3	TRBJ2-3	TGCGCCAGCAGCCAAGGGAGCGGGAGGGGAGGAGATACGCAGTATTTT	CASSQGSGRGGDTQYF
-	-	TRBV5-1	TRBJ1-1	TGCGCCAGCAGCTTGGCCGGCAGCCCTAACACTGAAGCTTTCTTT	CASSLAGSPNTEAFF
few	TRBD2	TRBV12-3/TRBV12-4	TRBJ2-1	TGTGCCAGCAGTTTGACCGGGACTAGCGGGAGGGAAGCTGAGCAGTTCTTC	CASSLTGTSGREAEQFF
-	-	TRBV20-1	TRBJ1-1	TGCAGTGCCGACATTGCGAACACTGAAGCTTTCTTT	CSADIANTEAFF
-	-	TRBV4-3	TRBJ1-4	TGCGCCAGCTCACGAGGGGGGCCCCGGGAAAAACTGTTTTTT	CASSRGGPREKLFF
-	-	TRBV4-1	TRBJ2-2	TGCGCCAGCAGCCAAGTTTTAGAGACCGGGGAGCTGTTTTTT	CASSQVLETGELFF